This TCR beta chain comes out of a study of PD-1 blockade in classical Hodgkin lymphoma. Germline CDR1 reads SGHRS; CDR2 reads YFSETQ. V shed 2 bases, J shed 5 bases, and the junction held 2 bases outside the gene matches. CDR3 length: 13 residues. The data were produced by immunoSEQ multiplex PCR, yet TCRdb's version contains in-frame clones alone and is incomplete. The profile shows 9,000 to 13,000 clones, approximately 82% of them singletons. Each patient relapsed following autologous stem cell transplantation, and prior brentuximab vedotin exposure differed. The receptor was derived from a human donor with classical Hodgkin lymphoma. The rearrangement joins TRBV5-1 to TRBJ2-3; 7 positions match TRBD2. The sample here was peripheral blood mononuclear cells (PBMCs), taken before the second cycle of nivolumab. CDR3 DNA: TGCGCCAGCAGCTTCCCGGGGGGAGATACGCAGTATTTT. This sequence encodes CASSFPGGDTQYF.